This TCR beta chain was sequenced in a study of blood T cell repertoires in COVID-19. With respect to this clone: The same CDR3 is also encoded by other DNA sequences in this sample.

The V and J ends lost 0 bases and 3 bases respectively, with 7 bases between them. Germline values: CDR1 SGDLS, CDR2 YYNGEE. The CDR3 extends over 14 amino acids. Cohort placement rested on clinical history that participants reported themselves. The table came from immunoSEQ multiplex PCR; TCRdb's copy has only in-frame clones and leaves some out. The sample records 350,000 to 450,000 clones, 80% to 95% being singletons. The V gene is TRBV9, the J gene TRBJ1-5; D remains ambiguous. The material sequenced was PBMCs or T cells enriched from blood (not recorded which). The receptor's source is a woman in her 40s who had been exposed to COVID-19. CDR3 region: CASSVGGPNQPQHF. For the CDR3, the DNA is TGTGCCAGCAGCGTAGGAGGTCCCAATCAGCCCCAGCATTTT.